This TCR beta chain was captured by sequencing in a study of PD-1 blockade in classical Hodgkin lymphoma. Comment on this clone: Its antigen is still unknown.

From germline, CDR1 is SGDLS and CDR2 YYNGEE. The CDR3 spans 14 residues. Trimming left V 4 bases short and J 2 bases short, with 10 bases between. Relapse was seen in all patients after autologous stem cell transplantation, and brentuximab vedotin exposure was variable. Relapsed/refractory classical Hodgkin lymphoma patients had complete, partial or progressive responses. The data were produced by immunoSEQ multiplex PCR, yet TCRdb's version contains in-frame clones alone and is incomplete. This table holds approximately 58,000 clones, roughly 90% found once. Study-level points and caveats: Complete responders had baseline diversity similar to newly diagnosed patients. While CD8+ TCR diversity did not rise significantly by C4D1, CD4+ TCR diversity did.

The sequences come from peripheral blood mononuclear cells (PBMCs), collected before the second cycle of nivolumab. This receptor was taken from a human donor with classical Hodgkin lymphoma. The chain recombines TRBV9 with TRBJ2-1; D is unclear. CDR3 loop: CASSFGSPYNEQFF. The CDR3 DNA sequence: TGTGCCAGCAGCTTCGGGTCCCCCTACAATGAGCAGTTCTTC.